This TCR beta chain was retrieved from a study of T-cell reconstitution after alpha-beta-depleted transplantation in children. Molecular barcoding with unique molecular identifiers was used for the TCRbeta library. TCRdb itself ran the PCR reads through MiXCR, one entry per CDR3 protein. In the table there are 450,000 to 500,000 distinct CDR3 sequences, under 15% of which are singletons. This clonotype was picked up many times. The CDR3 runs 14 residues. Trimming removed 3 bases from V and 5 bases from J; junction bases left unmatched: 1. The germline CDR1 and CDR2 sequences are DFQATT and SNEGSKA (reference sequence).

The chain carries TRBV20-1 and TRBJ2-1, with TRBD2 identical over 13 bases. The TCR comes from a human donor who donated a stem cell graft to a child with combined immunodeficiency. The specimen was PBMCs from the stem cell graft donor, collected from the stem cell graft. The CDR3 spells CSASGTSGDNEQFF. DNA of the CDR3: TGCAGTGCTAGCGGGACTAGCGGGGACAATGAGCAGTTCTTC.